This T cell receptor (beta chain) came from a study of CD8 T cells in ankylosing spondylitis. Germline CDR1 SGDLS, CDR2 YYNGEE. The CDR3 contains 14 residues. Trimming left V 0 bases short and J 4 bases short, with 10 bases between. The table lists this clonotype with many counts. TCRdb passed the 5' RACE reads through MiXCR, listing each CDR3 protein once. This sample has about 42,000 distinct CDR3 sequences, with 4% found just once. The sequence came from a female donor with ankylosing spondylitis or in good health (not recorded which). The V call is TRBV9, the J call TRBJ1-1; TRBD1 is a possible D gene (6 bases). The specimen was blood, either unsorted or a sorted T cell fraction (not recorded which). CDR3 DNA sequence: TGTGCCAGCAGCGTAGATTGGGGGGCCACTGAAGCTTTCTTT. Residues: CASSVDWGATEAFF.